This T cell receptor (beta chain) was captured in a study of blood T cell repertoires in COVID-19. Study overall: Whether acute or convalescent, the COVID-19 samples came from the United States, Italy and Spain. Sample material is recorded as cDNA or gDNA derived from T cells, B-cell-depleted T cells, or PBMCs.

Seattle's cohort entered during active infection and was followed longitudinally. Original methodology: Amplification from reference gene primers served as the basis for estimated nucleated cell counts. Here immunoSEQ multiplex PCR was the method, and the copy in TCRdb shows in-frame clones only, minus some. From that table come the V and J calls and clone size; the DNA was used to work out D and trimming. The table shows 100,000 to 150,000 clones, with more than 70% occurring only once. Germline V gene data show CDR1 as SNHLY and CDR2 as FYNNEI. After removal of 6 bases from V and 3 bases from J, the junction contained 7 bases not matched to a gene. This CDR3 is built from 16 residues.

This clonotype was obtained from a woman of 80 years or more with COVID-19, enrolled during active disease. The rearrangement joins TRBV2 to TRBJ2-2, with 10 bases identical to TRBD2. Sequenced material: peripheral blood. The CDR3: CASRPTGTSDTGELFF. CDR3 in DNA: TGTGCCAGCAGACCAACCGGGACTAGCGACACCGGGGAGCTGTTTTTT.